What follows are 3 T cell receptor beta chains derived from one specimen sequenced in a study of human T cells and chemical hapten exposure. Time point reported: patch test 1, 2 weeks after DPC sensitization. Treatment given: therapeutic diphenylcyclopropenone sensitization with weekly scalp DPC. Via MiXCR, TCRdb re-called the RACE reads, giving one row per CDR3 protein. The top ten clones hold over 3% of a sample with around 71,000 distinct CDR3 sequences, 9.8% of them seen once. The source material was whole blood, sampled in connection with sensitization to the hapten diphenylcyclopropenone (DPC). These receptors were taken from a woman aged 40 to 50 with alopecia areata. Some clones in this sample may be carry-over from other donors' samples.

This clonotype was counted many times. Relative to the germline gene, one junction end is altered; a read error may explain this. The J gene is TRBJ1-1, the V gene TRBV18, with D tentatively TRBD1 (5 bases). This CDR3 spans 14 amino acids. Germline V gene data show CDR1 as KGHSH and CDR2 as LQKENI. The CDR3 region is CASTPPGRATEAFF. DNA for the CDR3: TGTGCCAGCACACCACCAGGGAGGGCCACTGAAGCTTTCTTT.

Ten or more counts support this clonotype. This sequence joins TRBV3-1 and TRBJ2-5, with D perhaps matching TRBD2 (6 bases). From germline, CDR1 is LGHDT and CDR2 YNNKEL (reference sequence). The V and J ends lost 1 base and 4 bases respectively, with 13 bases between them. This CDR3 has 15 amino acids. This CDR3 reads CASSQGGRGGETQYF. Here the CDR3 DNA reads TGTGCCAGCAGCCAAGGTGGTCGGGGAGGAGAGACCCAGTACTTC.

The genes are TRBV12-3 or TRBV12-4 and TRBJ1-1; possibly TRBD1 for D (5 bases). V lost 5 bases, J lost 11 bases, and 15 bases lay in between. The CDR3 has 12 amino acids. The CDR3 protein is CASSRGPGEAFF. DNA of the CDR3: TGTGCCAGCAGTCGGGGACCTGGGGAGGCTTTCTTT.